This T cell receptor beta chain was recorded in a study of blood T cell repertoires in COVID-19. Whole-study context: Sites in the United States, Italy and Spain provided acute and convalescent COVID-19 samples.

The V gene lost 5 bases and the J gene lost 1 base, with 5 bases spanning the gap. This CDR3 spans 12 amino acids. Sequencing was performed with immunoSEQ multiplex PCR; in TCRdb, only in-frame clones are kept and a portion is missing. Among hundreds of thousands of clones, 65% to 90% were seen once, and the ten largest hold roughly 15%. This receptor was identified in a man aged 18 to 30 who had recovered from COVID-19. The chain is built from TRBV12-3 or TRBV12-4 and TRBJ1-1; D remains unclear. Sequenced sample: PBMCs or T cells enriched from blood (not recorded which). The CDR3 loop reads CASSAGNTEAFF. CDR3 nucleotides: TGTGCCAGCAGTGCAGGGAACACTGAAGCTTTCTTT.